These 10 T cell receptor beta chains originate from one sample sequenced in a study of T cell responses to AZD1222 COVID-19 vaccine. The repertoire was sequenced with immunoSEQ multiplex PCR; TCRdb's copy has only in-frame clones and lacks some. The sample gives more than 150,000 clones, 90% to 95% of which show up once; roughly 3.5% is in the top ten. The sample here was peripheral blood, taken 28 days after the second AZD1222 dose. Receptor source: an adult who received the AZD1222 COVID-19 vaccine.

The CDR3 sequence: CASRELTAGNTIYF. The CDR3 DNA reads as TGTGCCAGCAGGGAGTTGACGGCTGGAAACACCATATATTTT. The rearrangement links TRBV2 to TRBJ1-3; D uncertain. The germline V gene has CDR1 SNHLY and CDR2 FYNNEI. CDR3 length equals 14 residues. Trimming cost V 6 bases and J 2 bases, with 11 bases left between them.

The gene calls are TRBV18 and TRBJ2-1; D is perhaps TRBD1 (6 bases). Germline V gives CDR1 KGHSH, CDR2 LQKENI. The CDR3 sequence is 15 residues long. The V end lost 1 base, the J end lost 0 bases, and 7 bases lay between the germline ends. The CDR3 protein is CASSPRTASYNEQFF. CDR3 DNA: TGTGCCAGCTCACCACGGACAGCCTCCTACAATGAGCAGTTCTTC.

The chain joins TRBV3-1 (or the pseudogene TRBV3-2) to TRBJ1-4, with no clear D. Germline V CDR1 and CDR2: LGHDT, YNNKEL (reference sequence). The CDR3 has 14 amino acids. Trimming pared 3 bases from V and 4 bases from J, leaving 9 bases between. CDR3 bases: TGTGCCAGCAGCCAGTCCGATTATAATGAAAAACTGTTTTTT. Protein sequence: CASSQSDYNEKLFF.

The genes are TRBV7-9 and TRBJ2-1, with no clear D. CDR3 size: 15 residues. V was cut by 1 base and J by 4 bases, with 11 bases left in between. Germline lookup yields CDR1 SEHNR and CDR2 FQNEAQ (reference sequence). The CDR3 coding sequence is TGTGCCAGCAGCTTAGTGGTCGGCGGTTACAATGAGCAGTTCTTC. It yields the protein CASSLVVGGYNEQFF. The full variable domain, with the rest looked up from reference TRBV7-9 and TRBJ2-1, is DTGVSQNPRHKITKRGQNVTFRCDPISEHNRLYWYRQTLGQGPEFLTYFQNEAQLEKSRLLSDRFSAERPKGSFSTLEIQRTEQGDSAMYLCASSLVVGGYNEQFFGPGTRLTVL.

This clone was recorded once. CDR3 coding DNA: TGTGCCAGCAGCTTAGCCGGGACTAGTCCCCCCTACAATGAGCAGTTCTTC. Its protein product is CASSLAGTSPPYNEQFF. The V gene is TRBV7-2, the J gene TRBJ2-1; the match to TRBD2 covers 8 bases. CDR3 length: 17 amino acids. The V segment lost 0 bases and the J segment 2 bases; nucleotides outside the gene matches: 6. Germline assignment: CDR1 SGHTA and CDR2 FQGNSA. Full variable domain (remainder filled in from reference TRBV7-2 and TRBJ2-1): GAGVSQSPSNKVTEKGKDVELRCDPISGHTALYWYRQSLGQGLEFLIYFQGNSAPDKSGLPSDRFSAERTGGSVSTLTIQRTQQEDSAVYLCASSLAGTSPPYNEQFFGPGTRLTVL.

The V call is TRBV19, the J call TRBJ1-1; D might be TRBD1 (5 bases). V dropped 5 bases and J dropped 4 bases, with 17 bases sitting between them. Germline assignment: CDR1 LNHDA and CDR2 SQIVND (reference sequence). There are 15 residues in the CDR3. CDR3 residues: CASSPGGTEGTEAFF. CDR3 DNA sequence: TGTGCCAGTAGTCCCGGAGGGACCGAGGGCACTGAAGCTTTCTTT.

V gene TRBV19 combines with J gene TRBJ1-1, with D unclear. The CDR3 length is 13 residues. Trimming took 5 bases from V and 5 from J, leaving 12 bases between them. CDR1 is LNHDA, CDR2 SQIVND, per germline (reference sequence). The CDR3 here is CASSAQVGTEAFF. The DNA of the CDR3 is TGTGCCAGTAGTGCCCAGGTTGGGACTGAAGCTTTCTTT.

This clone was detected once. The rearrangement joins TRBV4-1 to TRBJ1-4; D is undetermined. The CDR3 is 16 amino acids. CDR1 and CDR2 (germline): MGHRA, YSYEKL. The germline V and J ends were trimmed by 0 bases and 5 bases, with 13 bases remaining between them. DNA of the CDR3: TGCGCCAGCAGCCAAGACTTGGGAGTGCCAAATGAAAAACTGTTTTTT. Amino acids: CASSQDLGVPNEKLFF.

The chain's CDR3 is CASSLAGYGYTF. Here the CDR3 DNA reads TGTGCCAGTAGTTTGGCAGGTTATGGCTACACCTTC. The J gene is TRBJ1-2, the V gene TRBV19; D gene ambiguous. Trimming shortened V by 5 bases and J by 5 bases, and 9 bases separated the two germline ends. This CDR3 has 12 amino acids. Germline lookup yields CDR1 LNHDA and CDR2 SQIVND (reference sequence).

The chain carries TRBV5-1 and TRBJ2-1; tentative D call: TRBD1 (7 bases). This CDR3 contains 15 residues. Germline lookup yields CDR1 SGHRS and CDR2 YFSETQ. V was clipped by 4 bases and J by 7 bases, with 18 bases between them. CDR3 DNA: TGCGCCAGCAGCCTGGCAGGGGGGAGCAGGAATGAGCAGTTCTTC. Residues: CASSLAGGSRNEQFF.